This T cell receptor beta chain appears in the sequencing data of a study of blood T cell repertoires in COVID-19. At the level of the study: There were acute and convalescent COVID-19 samples, and they came from the United States, Italy and Spain. The analysed material was cDNA or gDNA that came from T cells, B-cell-depleted T cells, or PBMCs.

This CDR3 contains 15 residues. The ends lost 3 bases at V and 7 bases at J; junction bases unmatched: 8. Looked up from germline, CDR1 is KGHSH and CDR2 is LQKENI. As processed by the authors: Amplification from reference gene primers served as the basis for estimated nucleated cell counts. The assay was immunoSEQ multiplex PCR, and TCRdb's table has in-frame clones only and misses some. The D gene and trimming were derived from the DNA, and the V and J assignments and clone size from that table. The repertoire includes hundreds of thousands of clones, around four fifths of them detected once, and 2% to 3% sits in the top ten.

The sample taken for sequencing was peripheral blood. The source of this sequence is a woman aged 70-85 years with active or convalescent COVID-19. This chain connects TRBV18 to TRBJ2-2; TRBD1 aligns across 7 bases. The CDR3 sequence: CASSPLQGSVGELFF. The CDR3 coding sequence is TGTGCCAGCTCACCTTTACAGGGGTCGGTCGGGGAGCTGTTTTTT.